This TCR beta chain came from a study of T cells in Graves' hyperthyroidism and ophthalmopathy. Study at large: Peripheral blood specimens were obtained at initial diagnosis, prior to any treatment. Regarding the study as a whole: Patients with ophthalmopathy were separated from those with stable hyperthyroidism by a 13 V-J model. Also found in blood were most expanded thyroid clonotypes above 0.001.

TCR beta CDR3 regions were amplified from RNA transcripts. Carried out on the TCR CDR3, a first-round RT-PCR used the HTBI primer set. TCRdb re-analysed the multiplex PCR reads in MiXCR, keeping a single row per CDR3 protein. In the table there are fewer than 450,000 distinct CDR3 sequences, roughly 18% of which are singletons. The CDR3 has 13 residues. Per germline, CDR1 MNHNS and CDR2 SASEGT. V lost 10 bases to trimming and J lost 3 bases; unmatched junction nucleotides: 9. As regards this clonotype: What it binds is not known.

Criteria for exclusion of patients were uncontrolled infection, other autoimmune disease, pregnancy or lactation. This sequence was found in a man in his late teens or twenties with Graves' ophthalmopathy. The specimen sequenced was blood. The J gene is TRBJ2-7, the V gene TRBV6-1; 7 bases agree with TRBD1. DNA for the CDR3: TGTGCCACGGACCCGGACAGGAACTACGAGCAGTACTTC. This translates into CATDPDRNYEQYF.